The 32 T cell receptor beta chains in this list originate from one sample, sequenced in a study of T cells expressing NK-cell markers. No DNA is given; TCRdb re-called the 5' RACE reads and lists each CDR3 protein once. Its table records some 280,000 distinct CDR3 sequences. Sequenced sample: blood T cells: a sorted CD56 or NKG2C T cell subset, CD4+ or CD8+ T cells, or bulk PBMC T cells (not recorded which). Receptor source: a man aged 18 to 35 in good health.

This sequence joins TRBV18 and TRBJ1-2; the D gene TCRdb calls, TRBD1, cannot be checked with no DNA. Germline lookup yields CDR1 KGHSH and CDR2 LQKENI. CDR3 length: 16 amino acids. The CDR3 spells CASSPFPTGGGYGYTF.

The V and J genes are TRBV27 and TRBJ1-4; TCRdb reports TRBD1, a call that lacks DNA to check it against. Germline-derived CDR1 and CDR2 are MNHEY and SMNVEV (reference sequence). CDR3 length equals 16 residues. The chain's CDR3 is CASSLSLGGSPEKLFF.

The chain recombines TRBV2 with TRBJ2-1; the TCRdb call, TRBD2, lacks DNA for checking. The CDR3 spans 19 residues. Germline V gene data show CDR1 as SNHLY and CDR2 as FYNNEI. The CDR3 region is CASSERASGTSGVYNEQFF.

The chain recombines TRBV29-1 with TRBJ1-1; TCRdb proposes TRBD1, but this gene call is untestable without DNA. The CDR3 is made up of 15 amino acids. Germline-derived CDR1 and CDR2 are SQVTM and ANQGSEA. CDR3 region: CSVEVWGASNTEAFF.

CDR3 in amino acids: CSARGTELYQYF. The chain is built from TRBV20-1 and TRBJ2-3. Germline V gene sequence: CDR1 DFQATT, CDR2 SNEGSKA (reference sequence). The CDR3 has 12 amino acids.

CDR3 residues: CAGRREAYGYTF. The chain employs TRBV2 and TRBJ1-2; TCRdb outputs TRBD1, but without DNA this stays unchecked. The CDR3 extends over 12 amino acids. From germline, CDR1 is SNHLY and CDR2 FYNNEI. Drawing the rest from reference TRBV2 and TRBJ1-2, the complete variable domain is EPEVTQTPSHQVTQMGQEVILRCVPISNHLYFYWYRQILGQKVEFLVSFYNNEISEKSEIFDDQFSVERPDGSNFTLKIRSTKLEDSAMYFCAGRREAYGYTFGSGTRLTVV.

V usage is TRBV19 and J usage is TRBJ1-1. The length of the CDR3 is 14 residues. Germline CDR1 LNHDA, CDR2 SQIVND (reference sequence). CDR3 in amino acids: CASKSGDTDTEAFF.

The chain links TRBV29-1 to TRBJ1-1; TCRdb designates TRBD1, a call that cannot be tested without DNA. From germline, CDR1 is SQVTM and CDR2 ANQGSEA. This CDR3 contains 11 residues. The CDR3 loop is CSVVPGVEAFF. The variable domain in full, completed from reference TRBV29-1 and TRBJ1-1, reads SAVISQKPSRDICQRGTSLTIQCQVDSQVTMMFWYRQQPGQSLTLIATANQGSEATYESGFVIDKFPISRPNLTFSTLTVSNMSPEDSSIYLCSVVPGVEAFFGQGTRLTVV.

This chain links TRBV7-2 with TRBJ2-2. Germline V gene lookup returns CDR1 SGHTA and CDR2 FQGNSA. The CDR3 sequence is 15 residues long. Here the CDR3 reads CASSLALNKAGELFF.

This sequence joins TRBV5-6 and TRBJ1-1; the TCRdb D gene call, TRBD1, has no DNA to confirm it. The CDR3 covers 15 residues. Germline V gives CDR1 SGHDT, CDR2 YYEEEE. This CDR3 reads CASSLAPGVNTEAFF.

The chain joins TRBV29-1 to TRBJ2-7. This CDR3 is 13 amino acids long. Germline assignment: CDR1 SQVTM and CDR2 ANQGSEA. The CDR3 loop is CSVVDRSSYEQYF.

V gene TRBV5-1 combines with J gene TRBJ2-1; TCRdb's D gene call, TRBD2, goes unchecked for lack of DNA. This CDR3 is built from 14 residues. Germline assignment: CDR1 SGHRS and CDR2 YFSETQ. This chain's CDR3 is CASSFGERENEQFF.

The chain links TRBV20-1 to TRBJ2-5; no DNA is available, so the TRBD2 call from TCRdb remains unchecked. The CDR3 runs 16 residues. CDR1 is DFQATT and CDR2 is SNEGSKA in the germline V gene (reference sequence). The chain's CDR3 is CSAREDGAGAGETQYF.

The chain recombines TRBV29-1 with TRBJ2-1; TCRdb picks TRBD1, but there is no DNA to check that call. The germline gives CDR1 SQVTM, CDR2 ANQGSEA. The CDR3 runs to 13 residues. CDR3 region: CSVESDRDNEQFF.

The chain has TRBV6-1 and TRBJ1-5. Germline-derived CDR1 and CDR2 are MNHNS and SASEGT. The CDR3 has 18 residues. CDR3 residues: CASSPSLGGPGSNQPQHF.

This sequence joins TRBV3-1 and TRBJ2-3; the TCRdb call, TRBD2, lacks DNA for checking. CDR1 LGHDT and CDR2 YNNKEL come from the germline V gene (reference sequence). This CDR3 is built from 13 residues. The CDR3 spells CASSHEGLYTQYF.

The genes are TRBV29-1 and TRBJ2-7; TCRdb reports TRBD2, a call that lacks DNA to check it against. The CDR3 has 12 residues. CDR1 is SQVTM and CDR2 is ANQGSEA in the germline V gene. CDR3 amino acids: CSAGTAAYEQYF.

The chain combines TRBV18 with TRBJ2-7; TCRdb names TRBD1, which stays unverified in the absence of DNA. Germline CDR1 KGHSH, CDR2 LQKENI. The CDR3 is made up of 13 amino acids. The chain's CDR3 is CASSLGVRGEQYF.

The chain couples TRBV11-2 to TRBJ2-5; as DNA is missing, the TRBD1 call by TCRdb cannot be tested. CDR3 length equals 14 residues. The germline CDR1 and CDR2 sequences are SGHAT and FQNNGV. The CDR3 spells CARPGRGFGETQYF. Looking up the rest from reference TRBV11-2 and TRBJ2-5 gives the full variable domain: EAGVAQSPRYKIIEKRQSVAFWCNPISGHATLYWYQQILGQGPKLLIQFQNNGVVDDSQLPKDRFSAERLKGVDSTLKIQPAKLEDSAVYLCARPGRGFGETQYFGPGTRLLVL.

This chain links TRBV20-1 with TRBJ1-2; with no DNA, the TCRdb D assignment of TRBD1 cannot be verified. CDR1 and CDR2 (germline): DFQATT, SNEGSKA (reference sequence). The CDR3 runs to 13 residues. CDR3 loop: CSARGQGSGGYTF.

CDR3 sequence: CAISGTGANTEAFF. This chain connects TRBV10-3 to TRBJ1-1; TCRdb's D call of TRBD1 is untestable without DNA. Per germline, CDR1 ENHRY and CDR2 SYGVKD. The CDR3 is 14 amino acids.

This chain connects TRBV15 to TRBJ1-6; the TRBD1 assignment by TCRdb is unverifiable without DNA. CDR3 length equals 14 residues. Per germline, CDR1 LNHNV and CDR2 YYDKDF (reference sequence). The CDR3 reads CATSSGTGDPPLHF. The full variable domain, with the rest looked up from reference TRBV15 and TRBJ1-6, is DAMVIQNPRYQVTQFGKPVTLSCSQTLNHNVMYWYQQKSSQAPKLLFHYYDKDFNNEADTPDNFQSRRPNTSFCFLDIRSPGLGDTAMYLCATSSGTGDPPLHFGNGTRLTVT.

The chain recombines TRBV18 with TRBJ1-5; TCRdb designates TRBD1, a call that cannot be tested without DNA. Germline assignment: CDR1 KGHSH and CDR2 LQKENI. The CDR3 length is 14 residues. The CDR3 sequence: CASSQGPKDQPQHF. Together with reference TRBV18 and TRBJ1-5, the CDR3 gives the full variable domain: NAGVMQNPRHLVRRRGQEARLRCSPMKGHSHVYWYRQLPEEGLKFMVYLQKENIIDESGMPKERFSAEFPKEGPSILRIQQVVRGDSAAYFCASSQGPKDQPQHFGDGTRLSIL.

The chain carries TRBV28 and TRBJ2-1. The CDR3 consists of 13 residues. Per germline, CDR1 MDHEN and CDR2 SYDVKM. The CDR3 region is CARTLPADNEQFF.

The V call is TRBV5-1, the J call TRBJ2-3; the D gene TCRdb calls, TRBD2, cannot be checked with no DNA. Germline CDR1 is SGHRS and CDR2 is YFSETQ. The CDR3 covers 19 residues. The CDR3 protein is CASGYPRGPGLAFTDTQYF.

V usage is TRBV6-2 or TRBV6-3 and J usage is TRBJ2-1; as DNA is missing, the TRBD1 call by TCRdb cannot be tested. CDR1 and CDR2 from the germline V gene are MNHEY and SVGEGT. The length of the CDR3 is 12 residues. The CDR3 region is CASSYPGYEQFF.

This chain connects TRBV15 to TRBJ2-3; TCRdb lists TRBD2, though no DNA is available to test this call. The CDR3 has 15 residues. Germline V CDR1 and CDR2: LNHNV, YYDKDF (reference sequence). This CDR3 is CATSPVAGVSDTQYF.

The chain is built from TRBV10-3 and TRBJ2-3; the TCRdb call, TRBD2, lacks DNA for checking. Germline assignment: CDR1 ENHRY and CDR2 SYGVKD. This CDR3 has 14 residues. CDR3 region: CAIQGHRSADTQYF.

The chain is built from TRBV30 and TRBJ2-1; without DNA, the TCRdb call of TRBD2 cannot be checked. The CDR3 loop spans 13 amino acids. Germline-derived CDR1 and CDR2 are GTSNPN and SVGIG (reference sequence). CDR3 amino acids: CASPQLAGGEQFF. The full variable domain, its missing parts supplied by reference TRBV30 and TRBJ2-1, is SQTIHQWPATLVQPVGSPLSLECTVEGTSNPNLYWYRQAAGRGLQLLFYSVGIGQISSEVPQNLSASRPQDRQFILSSKKLLLSDSGFYLCASPQLAGGEQFFGPGTRLTVL.

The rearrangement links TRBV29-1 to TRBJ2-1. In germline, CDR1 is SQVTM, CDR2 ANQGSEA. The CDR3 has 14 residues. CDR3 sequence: CSAPASMDYNEQFF.

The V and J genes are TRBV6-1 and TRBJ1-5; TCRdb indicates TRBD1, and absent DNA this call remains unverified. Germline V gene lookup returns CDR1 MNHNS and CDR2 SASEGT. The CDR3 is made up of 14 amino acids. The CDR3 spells CASSTNQGYQPQHF.

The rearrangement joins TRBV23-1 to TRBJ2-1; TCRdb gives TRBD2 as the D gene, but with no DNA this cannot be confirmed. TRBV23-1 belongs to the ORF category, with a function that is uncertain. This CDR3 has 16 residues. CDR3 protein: CARKANASGSSNEQFF.